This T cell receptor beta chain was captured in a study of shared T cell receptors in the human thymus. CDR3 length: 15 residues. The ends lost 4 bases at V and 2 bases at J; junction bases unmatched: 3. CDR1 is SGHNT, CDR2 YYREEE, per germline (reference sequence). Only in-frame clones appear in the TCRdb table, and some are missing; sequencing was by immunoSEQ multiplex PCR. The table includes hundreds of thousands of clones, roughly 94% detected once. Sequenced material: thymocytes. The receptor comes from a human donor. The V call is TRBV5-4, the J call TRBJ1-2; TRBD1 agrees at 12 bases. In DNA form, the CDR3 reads TGTGCCAGCAGCCACGGGACAGGGGGCAACTATGGCTACACCTTC. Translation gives CASSHGTGGNYGYTF.